The next 17 T cell receptor beta chains were all read from a single sample in a study of OX40 agonist ivuxolimab in advanced cancers. TCRdb keeps only in-frame clones here, not all; method: immunoSEQ multiplex PCR. The sample lists under 80,000 clones, around nine tenths occurring once. Sequences were derived from CD4+ or CD8+ T cells sorted from blood, sampled in a trial of the OX40 agonist ivuxolimab. Receptor source: an adult with an advanced solid tumor such as melanoma, head and neck, liver or kidney cancer.

The chain joins TRBV29-1 to TRBJ2-1, with no clear D. Trimming shortened V by 7 bases and J by 10 bases, and 11 bases separated the two germline ends. This CDR3 spans 10 amino acids. The germline gives CDR1 SQVTM, CDR2 ANQGSEA. The CDR3 region has the DNA TGCAGCGGGAAGAAAGACGAGCAGTTCTTC. Amino acids: CSGKKDEQFF.

V usage is TRBV6-4 and J usage is TRBJ2-2, with D possibly being TRBD1 (6 bases). Trimming removed 2 bases from V and 7 bases from J, with 14 bases in between. The V gene's germline CDR1 is MRHNA and CDR2 SNTAGT. CDR3 size: 15 residues. CDR3 nucleotide sequence: TGTGCCAGCAGTGACCAGGCAGGGGCTGTCGGGGAGCTGTTTTTT. It translates to CASSDQAGAVGELFF.

The V gene is TRBV18, the J gene TRBJ2-7; 8 bases fit TRBD1. CDR1 is KGHSH and CDR2 is LQKENI in the germline V gene. The CDR3 has 14 amino acids. V dropped 3 bases and J dropped 3; count of bases not matched to a gene: 4. CDR3 nucleotides: TGTGCCAGCTCACCGCAGACAGGGGACTACGAGCAGTACTTC. Its translation: CASSPQTGDYEQYF.

The rearrangement joins TRBV15 to TRBJ2-2, with unresolved D. This CDR3 is 15 amino acids long. The germline V gene has CDR1 LNHNV and CDR2 YYDKDF (reference sequence). The germline V and J ends were trimmed by 3 bases and 4 bases, with 12 bases remaining between them. As DNA, the CDR3 is TGTGCCACCAGCAGGGATCTCGTGAGCACCGGGGAGCTGTTTTTT. Amino acids: CATSRDLVSTGELFF.

V is TRBV7-2 and J is TRBJ2-1; 10 bases match TRBD2. The CDR3 is 14 residues long. V dropped 5 bases and J dropped 6; count of bases not matched to a gene: 4. Per the germline V gene, CDR1 is SGHTA and CDR2 is FQGNSA. Here the CDR3 reads CASSPSGSSNEQFF. The CDR3 DNA is TGTGCCAGCAGCCCTAGCGGGAGTTCCAATGAGCAGTTCTTC.

DNA for the CDR3: TGCGCCAGCAGCTTAGAAGGGGGGGACACCGGGGAGCTGTTTTTT. Protein: CASSLEGGDTGELFF. The chain carries TRBV5-1 and TRBJ2-2; tentative D call: TRBD2 (7 bases). CDR1 is SGHRS, CDR2 YFSETQ, per germline. V shed 2 bases and J shed 3 bases, with 11 bases lying between them. The CDR3 extends over 15 amino acids.

The chain couples TRBV14 to TRBJ2-5, with 7 nucleotides matching TRBD1. CDR3 length: 15 amino acids. CDR1 is SGHDN and CDR2 is FVKESK in the germline V gene. V shed 5 bases and J 2 bases; nucleotides not matched to a gene: 8. In nucleotides, the CDR3 is TGTGCCAGCAGCTCGGGACAGAATCTTCAAGAGACCCAGTACTTC. Translating gives CASSSGQNLQETQYF. Using reference TRBV14 and TRBJ2-5 for the parts outside the CDR3, the full variable domain is EAGVTQFPSHSVIEKGQTVTLRCDPISGHDNLYWYRRVMGKEIKFLLHFVKESKQDESGMPNNRFLAERTGGTYSTLKVQPAELEDSGVYFCASSSGQNLQETQYFGPGTRLLVL.

The genes are TRBV5-1 and TRBJ2-7, with D possibly matching TRBD1 (5 bases). The CDR3 loop spans 14 amino acids. The germline CDR1 and CDR2 sequences are SGHRS and YFSETQ. V lost 5 bases and J 3 bases, leaving 15 bases between the germline ends. The DNA of the CDR3 is TGCGCCAGCAGGAGACAGTCGTCAGACTACGAGCAGTACTTC. This encodes CASRRQSSDYEQYF. The entire variable domain, with the rest obtained from reference TRBV5-1 and TRBJ2-7, is as follows: KAGVTQTPRYLIKTRGQQVTLSCSPISGHRSVSWYQQTPGQGLQFLFEYFSETQRNKGNFPGRFSGRQFSNSRSEMNVSTLELGDSALYLCASRRQSSDYEQYFGPGTRLTVT.

The gene calls are TRBV19 and TRBJ1-5; 7 bases align to TRBD1. The CDR3 has 14 residues. V dropped 7 bases and J dropped 3; count of bases not matched to a gene: 6. Germline CDR1 reads LNHDA; CDR2 reads SQIVND (reference sequence). The CDR3 spells CASNSGGNNQPQHF. CDR3 nucleotides: TGTGCCAGTAACTCAGGGGGAAACAATCAGCCCCAGCATTTT.

The chain employs TRBV9 and TRBJ1-5; weak D call: TRBD1 (6 bases). CDR3 size: 15 residues. CDR1 is SGDLS and CDR2 is YYNGEE in the germline V gene. The ends were cut back, 4 bases at V and 0 bases at J, with 11 bases in the middle. This CDR3 is CASSRGTDSNQPQHF. The CDR3 DNA follows: TGTGCCAGCAGCAGGGGGACGGATAGCAATCAGCCCCAGCATTTT. Based on the CDR3 plus reference TRBV9 and TRBJ1-5, the full variable domain is DSGVTQTPKHLITATGQRVTLRCSPRSGDLSVYWYQQSLDQGLQFLIQYYNGEERAKGNILERFSAQQFPDLHSELNLSSLELGDSALYFCASSRGTDSNQPQHFGDGTRLSIL.

In regard to this clone: The same CDR3 is also encoded by other DNA sequences in this sample. V is TRBV19 and J is TRBJ2-3; unclear D gene. The CDR3 runs to 11 residues. Trimming removed 1 base from V and 5 bases from J, with 1 base in between. The V gene's germline CDR1 is LNHDA and CDR2 SQIVND (reference sequence). The CDR3 nucleotides read TGTGCCAGTAGTATAGGAGATACGCAGTATTTT. This gives the protein CASSIGDTQYF.

This clone appeared a single time. Here the CDR3 reads CASSQSPDRDATGELFF. The DNA for the CDR3 is TGTGCCAGCAGCCAAAGTCCGGACAGGGACGCCACCGGGGAGCTGTTTTTT. The V and J genes are TRBV4-2 and TRBJ2-2; 8 bases match TRBD1. Germline CDR1 reads LGHNA; CDR2 reads YNFKEQ. With V trimmed by 2 bases and J by 4 bases, 9 bases remained unmatched. The CDR3 covers 17 residues.

The chain carries TRBV19 and TRBJ1-2; D perhaps matches TRBD1 (5 bases). V lost 2 bases to trimming and J lost 7 bases, with 14 bases between them. Germline V lookup: CDR1 LNHDA, CDR2 SQIVND (reference sequence). The CDR3 sequence is 14 residues long. The CDR3 nucleotides read TGTGCCAGTAGTATACCGCTGGGGGTCGGTGGCTACACCTTC. Translation gives CASSIPLGVGGYTF.

This clone was recorded a few times. J is TRBJ1-2 and V is TRBV6-5; maybe TRBD1 (6 bases). Germline V gene data show CDR1 as MNHEY and CDR2 as SVGAGI. CDR3 size: 15 residues. Trimming removed 0 bases at V and 5 bases at J, with 13 bases between. For the CDR3, the DNA is TGTGCCAGCAGTTACTCGCGCGGGGGGCGATATGGCTACACCTTC. Protein sequence: CASSYSRGGRYGYTF.

The rearrangement uses TRBV11-1 and TRBJ2-2; D is unclear. Trimming removed 4 bases at V and 6 bases at J, with 18 bases between. Germline loops: CDR1 SGHAT, CDR2 FQDESV (reference sequence). The CDR3 is 16 residues long. The DNA for the CDR3 is TGTGCCAGCAGCTCAATTAGAGACGGCAACCCCGGGGAGCTGTTTTTT. Its protein is CASSSIRDGNPGELFF. Looking up the rest from reference TRBV11-1 and TRBJ2-2 gives the full variable domain: EAEVAQSPRYKITEKSQAVAFWCDPISGHATLYWYRQILGQGPELLVQFQDESVVDDSQLPKDRFSAERLKGVDSTLKIQPAELGDSAMYLCASSSIRDGNPGELFFGEGSRLTVL.

This clone was detected only once. V usage is TRBV18 and J usage is TRBJ1-5; D uncertain. The CDR3 totals 13 residues. The ends were cut back, 4 bases at V and 5 bases at J, with 9 bases in the middle. CDR1 KGHSH and CDR2 LQKENI come from the germline V gene. CDR3 amino acids: CASSLLGHQPQHF. The CDR3 nucleotides are TGTGCCAGCTCACTACTGGGCCATCAGCCCCAGCATTTT.

The chain recombines TRBV29-1 with TRBJ2-2; 10 positions agree with TRBD2. The CDR3 is 15 residues long. Germline V CDR1 and CDR2: SQVTM, ANQGSEA. V dropped 6 bases and J dropped 7; count of bases not matched to a gene: 11. The CDR3 nucleotides are TGCAGCGTATTAGGTAGCGGGAGGATAAACGGGGAGCTGTTTTTT. It specifies CSVLGSGRINGELFF.